These 5 T cell receptor beta chains were all obtained from the same sample, sequenced in a study of blood T cell repertoires in COVID-19. Clones were read by immunoSEQ multiplex PCR, and TCRdb kept only the in-frame ones, dropping some. The sample comprises about 50,000 clones, 80% to 90% of which are singletons, and less than 8% rests with the top ten. Material for sequencing was peripheral blood. These receptors were taken from a human donor in a cohort sampled during active COVID-19.

The DNA for the CDR3 is TGTGCCAGCAGCCCGACCGGGGAGCGGAGCAAAAACATTCAGTACTTC. It translates to CASSPTGERSKNIQYF. V usage is TRBV7-9 and J usage is TRBJ2-4; weak D call: TRBD2 (5 bases). The CDR3 sequence is 16 residues long. V lost 5 bases to trimming and J lost 3 bases, with 17 bases between them. Germline V gives CDR1 SEHNR, CDR2 FQNEAQ (reference sequence). Based on the CDR3 plus reference TRBV7-9 and TRBJ2-4, the full variable domain is DTGVSQNPRHKITKRGQNVTFRCDPISEHNRLYWYRQTLGQGPEFLTYFQNEAQLEKSRLLSDRFSAERPKGSFSTLEIQRTEQGDSAMYLCASSPTGERSKNIQYFGAGTRLSVL.

The sample holds a few counts of this clone. V usage is TRBV12-3 or TRBV12-4 and J usage is TRBJ2-5; no reliable D call. The CDR3 runs 11 residues. The germline V and J ends were trimmed by 3 bases and 4 bases, with 3 bases remaining between them. CDR3 in DNA: TGTGCCAGCAGTTTCGGAGAGACCCAGTACTTC. This encodes CASSFGETQYF.

V is TRBV7-2 and J is TRBJ2-7; TRBD2 aligns across 11 bases. Germline trimming cut 5 bases from V and 2 bases from J; bases unmatched to any gene: 5. The germline gives CDR1 SGHTA, CDR2 FQGNSA. The CDR3 runs 15 residues. CDR3 in amino acids: CASSPGTSGAYEQYF. The DNA of the CDR3 is TGTGCCAGCAGCCCAGGGACTAGCGGAGCCTACGAGCAGTACTTC. The variable domain in full, with the rest retrieved from reference TRBV7-2 and TRBJ2-7, is GAGVSQSPSNKVTEKGKDVELRCDPISGHTALYWYRQSLGQGLEFLIYFQGNSAPDKSGLPSDRFSAERTGGSVSTLTIQRTQQEDSAVYLCASSPGTSGAYEQYFGPGTRLTVT.

V and J are TRBV29-1 and TRBJ2-1, with 9 bases matching TRBD2. J lost 5 bases, V lost 3 bases, and 11 bases had no gene match. The CDR3 extends over 16 amino acids. Per the germline V gene, CDR1 is SQVTM and CDR2 is ANQGSEA. CDR3 protein: CSVERAPGLANNEQFF. CDR3 in DNA: TGCAGCGTTGAGCGTGCCCCGGGACTAGCTAACAATGAGCAGTTCTTC.

The genes are TRBV18 and TRBJ1-2; 10 bases fit TRBD1. This CDR3 contains 14 residues. Germline V gene lookup returns CDR1 KGHSH and CDR2 LQKENI. Trimming cost V 3 bases and J 2 bases; bases outside gene matches: 0. CDR3 protein: CASSPGQGNYGYTF. Written as DNA, the CDR3 is TGTGCCAGCTCACCGGGACAGGGGAACTATGGCTACACCTTC.